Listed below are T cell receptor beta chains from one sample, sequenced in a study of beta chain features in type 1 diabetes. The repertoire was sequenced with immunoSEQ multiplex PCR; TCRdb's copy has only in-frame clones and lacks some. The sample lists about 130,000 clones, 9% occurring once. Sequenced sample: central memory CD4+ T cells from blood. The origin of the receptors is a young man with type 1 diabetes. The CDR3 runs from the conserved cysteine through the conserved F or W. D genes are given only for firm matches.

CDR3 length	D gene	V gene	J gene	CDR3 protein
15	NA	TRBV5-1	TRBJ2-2	CASSYSRGGTGELFF
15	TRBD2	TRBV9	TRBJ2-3	CASSGGGFSTDTQYF
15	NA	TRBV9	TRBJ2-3	CASSVGLQGTDTQYF
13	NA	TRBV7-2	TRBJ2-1	CASSFRAGGEQFF
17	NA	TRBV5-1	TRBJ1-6	CASSATSGSSYNSPLHF
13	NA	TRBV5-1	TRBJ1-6	CASSLNQDSPLHF
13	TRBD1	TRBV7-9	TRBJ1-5	CASSPTGVQPQHF
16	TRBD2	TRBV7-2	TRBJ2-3	CASSPTPGGSRDTQYF
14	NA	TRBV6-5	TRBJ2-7	CASRRKQGVDEQYF
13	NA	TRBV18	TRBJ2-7	CASSLTEAYEQYF
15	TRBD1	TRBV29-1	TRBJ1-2	CSVRRDRGRDYGYTF
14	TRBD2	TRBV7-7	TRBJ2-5	CASSLERGTETQYF
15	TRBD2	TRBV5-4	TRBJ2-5	CASSLQLAGQETQYF
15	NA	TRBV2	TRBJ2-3	CASSRSGGARDTQYF
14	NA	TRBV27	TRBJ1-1	CASSLGPWSTEAFF
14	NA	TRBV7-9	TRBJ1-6	CATFIGDRNSPLHF
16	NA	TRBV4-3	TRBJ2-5	CASSPGWQVNQETQYF
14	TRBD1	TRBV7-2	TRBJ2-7	CASSQTGTGDEQYF
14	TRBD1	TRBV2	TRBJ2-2	CASSLTGVTGELFF
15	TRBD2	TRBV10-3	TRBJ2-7	CAISESSGGSYEQYF
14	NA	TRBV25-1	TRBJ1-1	CASSSAVLNTEAFF
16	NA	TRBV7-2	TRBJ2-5	CASSLGAGTLGETQYF
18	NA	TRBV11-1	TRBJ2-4	CASSLNSYLRVGKNIQYF
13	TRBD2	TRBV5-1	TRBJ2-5	CASSFSGGETQYF
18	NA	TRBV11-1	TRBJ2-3	CASSFFIAPKGSTDTQYF
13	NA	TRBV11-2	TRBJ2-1	CASSSERGNEQFF
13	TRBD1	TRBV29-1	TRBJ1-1	CSAAGQENTEAFF
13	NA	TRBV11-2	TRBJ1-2	CASSTGSVYGYTF
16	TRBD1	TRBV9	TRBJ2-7	CASSVGDRGSVNEQYF
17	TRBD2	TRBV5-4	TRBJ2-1	CATIGQRGYGSYNEQFF
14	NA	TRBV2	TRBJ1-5	CASSERSRGQPQHF
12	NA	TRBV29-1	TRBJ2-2	CSVQKNTGELFF
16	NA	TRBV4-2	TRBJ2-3	CASSQSSGGVPGTQYF
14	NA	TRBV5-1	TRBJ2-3	CASNSSPGTDTQYF
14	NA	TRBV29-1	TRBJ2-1	CSVRGGPEEAEQFF